Described below is a single T cell receptor beta chain sequence and its context. Its matching antigen is unknown. Germline CDR1 and CDR2: LNHDA and SQIVND (reference sequence). V gave up 6 bases and J gave up 2 bases; unmatched junction bases: 4. The CDR3 extends over 14 amino acids. The protocol was immunoSEQ multiplex PCR, while the TCRdb copy is restricted to in-frame clones and leaves out a portion. This table has over 2,500 clones, under 45% appearing once. The entry originates in a study of T cells in localized non-small cell lung cancer. Broader study findings: When the top 100 tumor clones were examined, a median about 60 of them also appeared in the adjacent lung, which was paired and uninvolved. It was uninvolved adjacent lung that showed the highest T cell clonality, exceeding tumor. Analysis by sequencing included only one tumor region, so heterogeneity remains possible. Longer overall survival associated with higher blood T cell density; shorter survival with higher adjacent-lung clonality.

The sequenced sample was normal lung tissue next to the tumor, obtained before any cancer treatment. The sequence was obtained from a woman aged 35-75 years with stage II squamous cell lung carcinoma. The chain uses TRBV19 and TRBJ1-2; TRBD1 matches at 9 bases. Written as DNA, the CDR3 is TGTGCCAGTAGCCCGGACAGGGGAAACTATGGCTACACCTTC. This codes for CASSPDRGNYGYTF.